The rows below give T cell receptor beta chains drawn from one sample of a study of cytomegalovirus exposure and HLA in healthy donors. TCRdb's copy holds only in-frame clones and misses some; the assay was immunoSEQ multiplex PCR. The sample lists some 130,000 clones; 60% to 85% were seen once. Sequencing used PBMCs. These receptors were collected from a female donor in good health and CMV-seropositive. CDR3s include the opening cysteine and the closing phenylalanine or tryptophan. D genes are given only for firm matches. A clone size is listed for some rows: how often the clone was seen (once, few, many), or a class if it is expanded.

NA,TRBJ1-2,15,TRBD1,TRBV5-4,TGTGCCAGCACTCTATTGGGACAGAGTAACTATGGCTACACCTTC,CASTLLGQSNYGYTF
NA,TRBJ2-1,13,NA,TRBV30,TGTGCCTGGAGTTACGGGGGATACAATGAGCAGTTCTTC,CAWSYGGYNEQFF
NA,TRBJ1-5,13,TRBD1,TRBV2,TGTGCCAGCAGTGGCCAACAGGGGGACCCTAAGCATTTT,CASSGQQGDPKHF
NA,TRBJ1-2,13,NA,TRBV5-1,TGCGCCAGCAGCCCCGGTGGAGGGTATGGCTACACCTTC,CASSPGGGYGYTF
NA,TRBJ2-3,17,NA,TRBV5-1,TGCGCCAGCAGCTTTCCTTTGTCTCAGGGGGGTTTAGATACGCAGTATTTT,CASSFPLSQGGLDTQYF
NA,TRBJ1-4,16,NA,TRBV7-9,TGTGCCAGCAGTCTAGGCGCCGGAACAACTAATGAAAAACTGTTTTTT,CASSLGAGTTNEKLFF
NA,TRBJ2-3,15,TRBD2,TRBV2,TGTGCCAGCAGGGCACTAGCGGGGGAATCCAGTACGCAGTATTTT,CASRALAGESSTQYF
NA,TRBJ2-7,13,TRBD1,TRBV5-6,TGTGCCAGCAGCCTTGGACAGGTCTACGAGCAGTACTTC,CASSLGQVYEQYF
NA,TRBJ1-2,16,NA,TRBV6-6,TGTGCCAGCAGTTACCCCCGTGGGGGAGGGGACTATGGCTACACCTTC,CASSYPRGGGDYGYTF
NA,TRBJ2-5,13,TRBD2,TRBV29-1,TGCAGCGTGACGGGCGGGGGGGAAGAGACCCAGTACTTC,CSVTGGGEETQYF
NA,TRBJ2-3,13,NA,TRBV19,TGTGCCAGTGGGCTGGCCAGTCGGGGTACGCAGTATTTT,CASGLASRGTQYF
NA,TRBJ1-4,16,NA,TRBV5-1,TGCGCCAGCAGCTCGGGCACAGGGCCAACTAATGAAAAACTGTTTTTT,CASSSGTGPTNEKLFF
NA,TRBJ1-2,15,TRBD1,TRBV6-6,TGTGCCAGCAGGCCCGAGGGGGCAGCGGACTATGGCTACACCTTC,CASRPEGAADYGYTF
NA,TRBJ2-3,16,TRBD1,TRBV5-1,TGCGCCAGCAGCCTACTGGACAGGCTAAGCACAGATACGCAGTATTTT,CASSLLDRLSTDTQYF
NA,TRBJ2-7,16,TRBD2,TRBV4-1,TGCGCCAGCAGCCAAGAGGGGGCGGGAGGGCCACACGAGCAGTACTTC,CASSQEGAGGPHEQYF
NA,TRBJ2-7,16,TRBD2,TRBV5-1,TGCGCCAGCAGCTTGGATTTTAGCGGGGGGGCCCACGAGCAGTACTTC,CASSLDFSGGAHEQYF
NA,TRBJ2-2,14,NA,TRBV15,TGTGCCACCAGCAGAGAACAGGGTCCCGGGGAGCTGTTTTTT,CATSREQGPGELFF
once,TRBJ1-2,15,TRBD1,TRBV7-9,TGTGCCAGCAGCCACTCTGGACAGGGAGGTAGTGGCTACACCTTC,CASSHSGQGGSGYTF
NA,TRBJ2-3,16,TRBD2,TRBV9,TGTGCCAGCAGCCAACAACTAGCGGGGGGCACAGATACGCAGTATTTT,CASSQQLAGGTDTQYF
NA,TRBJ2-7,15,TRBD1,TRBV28,TGTGCCAGCAACTCGGTGGGCAGGGGGCGTTACGAGCAGTACTTC,CASNSVGRGRYEQYF
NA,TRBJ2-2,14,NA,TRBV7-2,TGTGCCAGCAGCTTATCCTCGGGCACCGGGGAGCTGTTTTTT,CASSLSSGTGELFF
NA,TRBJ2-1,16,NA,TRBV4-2,TGTGCCAGCAGCCAAGGCCCCCGACTAGACATCGATGAGCAGTTCTTC,CASSQGPRLDIDEQFF
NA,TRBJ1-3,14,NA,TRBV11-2,TGTGCCAGCAGCTTAGGGACAATTGGAAACACCATATATTTT,CASSLGTIGNTIYF
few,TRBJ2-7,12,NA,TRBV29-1,TGCAGCGCACGACAGAGCTCCTACGAGCAGTACTTC,CSARQSSYEQYF
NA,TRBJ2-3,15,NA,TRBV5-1,TGCGCCAGCATCGCTAGTACGATTGAAGCAGATACGCAGTATTTT,CASIASTIEADTQYF
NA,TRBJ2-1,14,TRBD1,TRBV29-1,TGCAGCGTTGCGACAGGGGCAGGATACAATGAGCAGTTCTTC,CSVATGAGYNEQFF
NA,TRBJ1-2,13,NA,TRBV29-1,TGCAGCGTTGGGGGGGTTGCAAACTATGGCTACACCTTC,CSVGGVANYGYTF
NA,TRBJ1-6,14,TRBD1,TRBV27,TGTGCCAGCAGTGAACGGGACAGTAATTCGCCCCTCCACTTT,CASSERDSNSPLHF
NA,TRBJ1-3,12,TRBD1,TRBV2,TGTGCCAGCCGGACAGGGGGAAACACCATATATTTT,CASRTGGNTIYF
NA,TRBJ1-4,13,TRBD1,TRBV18,TGTGCCAGCCATCGACAGGGAGGAGAAAAACTGTTTTTT,CASHRQGGEKLFF